This T cell receptor beta chain was captured in a study of blood T cell repertoires in COVID-19. About the study: The United States, Italy and Spain provided the acute and convalescent COVID-19 samples. The analysed material was cDNA or gDNA that came from T cells, B-cell-depleted T cells, or PBMCs.

Generated by immunoSEQ multiplex PCR, the TCRdb table keeps only in-frame clones and is missing some. Seen here are over 100,000 clones, around 80% observed once, and the top ten hold 3% to 4.5%. The germline V gene encodes CDR1 SEHNR and CDR2 FQNEAQ (reference sequence). The CDR3 loop spans 16 amino acids. The V and J ends lost 1 base and 4 bases, in that order; junction bases with no gene match: 0. The source material was peripheral blood. The genes are TRBV7-9 and TRBJ2-3; 15 nucleotides match TRBD2. The sequence derives from an elderly woman with acute or convalescent COVID-19. The CDR3 coding sequence is TGTGCCAGCAGCTTAGGGACTAGCGGGGGGGCAGATACGCAGTATTTT. Its protein is CASSLGTSGGADTQYF.